This paragraph reports one T cell receptor beta chain. These data belong to a study of blood T cell repertoires in COVID-19. Overall study: Sources were T cells, B-cell-depleted T cells, or PBMCs; the material itself was cDNA or gDNA.

Trimming shortened V by 6 bases and J by 1 base, and 7 bases separated the two germline ends. CDR3 length: 12 amino acids. Germline-derived CDR1 and CDR2 are MNHEY and SVGAGI. The table came from immunoSEQ multiplex PCR; TCRdb's copy has only in-frame clones and leaves some out. The data show about 68,000 clones, with 65% to 90% seen just once and 23% held by the top ten. The chain employs TRBV6-5 and TRBJ2-7; D unresolved. The source is a man in his fifties with acute or convalescent COVID-19. Sequenced: peripheral blood. CDR3 sequence: CASRGGSYEQYF. In DNA form, the CDR3 reads TGTGCCAGCAGAGGCGGTTCCTACGAGCAGTACTTC.